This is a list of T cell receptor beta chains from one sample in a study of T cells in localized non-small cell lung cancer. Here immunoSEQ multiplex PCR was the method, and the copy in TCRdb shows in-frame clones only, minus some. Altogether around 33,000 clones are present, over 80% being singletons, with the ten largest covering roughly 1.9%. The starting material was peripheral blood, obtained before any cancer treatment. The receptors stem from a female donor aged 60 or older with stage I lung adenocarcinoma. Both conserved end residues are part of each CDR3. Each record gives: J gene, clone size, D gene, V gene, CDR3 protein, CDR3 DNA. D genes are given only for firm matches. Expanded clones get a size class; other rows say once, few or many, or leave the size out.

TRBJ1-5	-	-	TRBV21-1	CASSTEQPQHF	TGTGCCAGCAGCACGGAACAGCCCCAGCATTTT
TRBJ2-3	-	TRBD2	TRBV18	CASSPLGLAGVTSTDTQYF	TGTGCCAGCTCACCCTTGGGACTAGCGGGGGTCACTAGCACAGATACGCAGTATTTT
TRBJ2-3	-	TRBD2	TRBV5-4	CASSLMTGGTDTQYF	TGTGCCAGCAGCTTGATGACGGGGGGGACAGATACGCAGTATTTT
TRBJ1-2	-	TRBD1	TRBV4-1	CASRRQGGPYGYTF	TGCGCCAGCAGACGACAGGGAGGCCCCTATGGCTACACCTTC
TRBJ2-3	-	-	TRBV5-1	CASSSRTGTHTDTQYF	TGCGCCAGCAGCTCGCGGACCGGGACCCACACAGATACGCAGTATTTT
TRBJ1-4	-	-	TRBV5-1	CASSLSPNEKLFF	TGCGCCAGCAGCTTGTCTCCTAATGAAAAACTGTTTTTT
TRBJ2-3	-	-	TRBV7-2	CASSTVRSDTQYF	TGTGCCAGCAGCACCGTCAGGTCAGATACGCAGTATTTT
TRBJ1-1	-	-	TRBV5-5	CASSLGRPVGTEAFF	TGTGCCAGCAGCTTAGGACGGCCTGTGGGCACTGAAGCTTTCTTT
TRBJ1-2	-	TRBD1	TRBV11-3	CASSLMTGDYGYTF	TGTGCCAGCAGCTTAATGACAGGGGACTATGGCTACACCTTC
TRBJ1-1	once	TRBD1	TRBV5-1	CASSTQDRGTEAFF	TGCGCCAGCAGCACCCAGGACAGGGGGACTGAAGCTTTCTTT
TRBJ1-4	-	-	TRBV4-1	CASSQWTGEKLFF	TGCGCCAGCAGCCAATGGACGGGTGAAAAACTGTTTTTT
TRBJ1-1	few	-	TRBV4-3	CASSQVMNTEAFF	TGCGCCAGCAGCCAAGTTATGAACACTGAAGCTTTCTTT
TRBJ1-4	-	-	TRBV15	CATSRGAGTNEKLFF	TGTGCCACCAGCAGGGGCGCGGGGACTAATGAAAAACTGTTTTTT
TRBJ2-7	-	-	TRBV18	CASSPLGRQSSYEQYF	TGTGCCAGCTCACCACTAGGCAGGCAGAGCTCCTACGAGCAGTACTTC
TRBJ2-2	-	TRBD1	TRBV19	CASSVPTGGNTGELFF	TGTGCCAGTAGCGTTCCGACAGGGGGGAACACCGGGGAGCTGTTTTTT
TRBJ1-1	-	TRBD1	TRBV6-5	CASSKTTGASEAFF	TGTGCCAGCAGTAAGACGACAGGGGCGAGTGAAGCTTTCTTT
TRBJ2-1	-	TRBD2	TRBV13	CASSLGGGSSYNEQFF	TGTGCCAGCAGCTTAGGCGGGGGGAGCTCCTACAATGAGCAGTTCTTC
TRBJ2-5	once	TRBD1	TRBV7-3	CASSLSPGQGETQYF	TGTGCCAGCAGCTTAAGCCCGGGACAGGGAGAGACCCAGTACTTC
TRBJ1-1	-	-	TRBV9	CASSVGGATEAFF	TGTGCCAGCAGCGTAGGAGGGGCCACTGAAGCTTTCTTT
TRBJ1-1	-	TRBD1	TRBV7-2	CASSLGTGTNTEAFF	TGTGCCAGCAGCCTTGGGACAGGTACCAACACTGAAGCTTTCTTT
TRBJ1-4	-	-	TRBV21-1	CASSAHEGRNEKLFF	TGTGCCAGCAGCGCGCACGAGGGGAGGAATGAAAAACTGTTTTTT
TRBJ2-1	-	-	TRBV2	CASSEDRVSYNEQFF	TGTGCCAGCAGTGAAGACAGGGTCTCCTACAATGAGCAGTTCTTC
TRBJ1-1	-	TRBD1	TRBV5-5	CASSLAGGWNTEAFF	TGTGCCAGCAGCTTGGCAGGGGGCTGGAACACTGAAGCTTTCTTT
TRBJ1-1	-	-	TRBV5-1	CASRRDKTYEAFF	TGCGCCAGCCGCCGGGACAAGACCTATGAAGCTTTCTTT
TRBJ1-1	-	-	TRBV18	CASSPKDTGATEAFF	TGTGCCAGCTCACCGAAAGACACCGGGGCAACTGAAGCTTTCTTT
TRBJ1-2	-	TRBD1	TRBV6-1	CASSRDSLFNYGYTF	TGTGCCAGCAGTCGGGACAGCTTGTTTAACTATGGCTACACCTTC
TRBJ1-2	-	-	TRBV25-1	CASSESVYGYTF	TGTGCCAGCAGTGAATCAGTATATGGCTACACCTTC
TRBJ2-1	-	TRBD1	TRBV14	CASSSPLSSGQGAYNEQFF	TGTGCCAGCAGCTCCCCCCTATCGTCCGGACAGGGAGCCTACAATGAGCAGTTCTTC
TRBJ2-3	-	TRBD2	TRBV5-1	CASSFSGGADTQYF	TGCGCCAGCAGCTTCAGCGGGGGGGCAGATACGCAGTATTTT
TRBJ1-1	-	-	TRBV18	CASSPTVPNTEAFF	TGTGCCAGCTCACCAACGGTACCGAACACTGAAGCTTTCTTT
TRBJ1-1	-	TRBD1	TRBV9	CASSGGGRTEAFF	TGTGCCAGCAGTGGAGGGGGCCGGACTGAAGCTTTCTTT
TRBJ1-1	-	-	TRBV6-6	CASSTPAITQGAFF	TGTGCCAGCAGTACCCCGGCAATAACGCAGGGAGCTTTCTTT
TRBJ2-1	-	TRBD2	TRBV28	CASSFVSGGHSYNEQFF	TGTGCCAGCAGTTTCGTTAGCGGGGGCCACTCCTACAATGAGCAGTTCTTC
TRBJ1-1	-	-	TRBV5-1	CASSLKSGLTLNTEAFF	TGCGCCAGCAGCTTGAAGTCGGGACTCACCTTGAACACTGAAGCTTTCTTT
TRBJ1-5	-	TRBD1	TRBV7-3	CASSLKRQGAQPQHF	TGTGCCAGCAGCTTAAAGCGACAGGGGGCTCAGCCCCAGCATTTT
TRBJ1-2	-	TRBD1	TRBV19	CASSMPVQGTYGYTF	TGTGCCAGTAGTATGCCCGTACAGGGGACCTATGGCTACACCTTC
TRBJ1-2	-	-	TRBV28	CASSSSGENYGYTF	TGTGCCAGCAGTTCGTCGGGGGAAAACTATGGCTACACCTTC
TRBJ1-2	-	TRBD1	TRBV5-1	CASSSSWDSRYGYTF	TGCGCCAGCAGCTCATCCTGGGACAGCAGATATGGCTACACCTTC
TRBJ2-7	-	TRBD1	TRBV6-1	CASSEDRGEQYF	TGTGCCAGCAGTGAAGACAGGGGCGAGCAGTACTTC
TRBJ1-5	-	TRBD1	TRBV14	CASSQDGTGPHSNQPQHF	TGTGCCAGCAGCCAAGACGGGACAGGGCCCCATAGCAATCAGCCCCAGCATTTT
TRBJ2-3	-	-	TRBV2	CASTAGGDTQYF	TGTGCCAGCACTGCGGGTGGAGATACGCAGTATTTT
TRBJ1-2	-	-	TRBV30	CAWSPQGKYGYTF	TGTGCCTGGAGTCCCCAGGGGAAATATGGCTACACCTTC
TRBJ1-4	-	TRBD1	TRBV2	CASSRGTATNEKLFF	TGTGCCAGCAGCCGAGGGACAGCAACTAATGAAAAACTGTTTTTT
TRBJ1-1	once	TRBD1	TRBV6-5	CASRKPGTGHTEAFF	TGTGCCAGCAGAAAACCCGGGACAGGGCACACTGAAGCTTTCTTT
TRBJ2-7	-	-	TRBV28	CASGNQTPNEQYF	TGTGCCAGCGGGAACCAGACACCCAACGAGCAGTACTTC
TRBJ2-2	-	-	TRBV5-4	CASTRSGTMNTGELFF	TGTGCCAGCACCCGTTCGGGGACCATGAACACCGGGGAGCTGTTTTTT
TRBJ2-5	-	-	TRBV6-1	CASSVPGVETQYF	TGTGCCAGCAGTGTACCGGGGGTCGAGACCCAGTACTTC
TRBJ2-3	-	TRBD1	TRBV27	CASSNRGLGDTQYF	TGTGCCAGCAGTAACAGGGGGCTGGGAGATACGCAGTATTTT
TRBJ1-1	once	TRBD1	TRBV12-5	CASGNRGLEAFF	TGTGCTAGTGGGAATAGGGGGCTAGAAGCTTTCTTT
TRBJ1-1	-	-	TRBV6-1	CASRDADYGGVAFF	TGTGCCAGCAGGGATGCCGATTACGGTGGGGTGGCTTTCTTT
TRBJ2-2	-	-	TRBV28	CASSLGTRVAGELFF	TGTGCCAGCAGTCTAGGGACTCGGGTAGCCGGGGAGCTGTTTTTT
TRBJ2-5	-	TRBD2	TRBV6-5	CASHRAGSVETQYF	TGTGCCAGCCACCGAGCGGGATCGGTGGAGACCCAGTACTTC
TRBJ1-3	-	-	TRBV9	CASRGSGNTIYF	TGTGCCAGCAGGGGGTCCGGAAACACCATATATTTT
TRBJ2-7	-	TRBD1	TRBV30	CAWSGTGAAYEQYF	TGTGCCTGGAGCGGGACAGGGGCGGCCTACGAGCAGTACTTC
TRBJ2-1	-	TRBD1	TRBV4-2	CASSQSDRGRHEQFF	TGTGCCAGCAGCCAATCGGACAGGGGGCGTCATGAGCAGTTCTTC
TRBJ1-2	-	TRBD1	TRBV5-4	CASRYGTGINYGYTF	TGTGCCAGCCGGTACGGGACAGGGATCAACTATGGCTACACCTTC